The next 18 T cell receptor beta chains were all read from a single sample in a study of T cells expressing NK-cell markers (dated by TCRdb to 2018 to 2021). Libraries were prepared through 5' RACE. Instrument used: Illumina HiSeq 2000. Reads reprocessed by TCRdb are summarized as one entry per CDR3 protein sequence, and DNA is absent. The sample table on file contains roughly 380,000 distinct CDR3 sequences. The ten largest clones take up around 5% of the sample. The sample comprised blood T cells: a sorted CD56 or NKG2C T cell subset, CD4+ or CD8+ T cells, or bulk PBMC T cells (not recorded which). These TCRs come from a man aged 18-75 years in good health.

The genes are TRBV15 and TRBJ2-3. The CDR3 consists of 12 residues. Germline loops: CDR1 LNHNV, CDR2 YYDKDF (reference sequence). Here the CDR3 reads CATGINTDTQYF.

The chain carries TRBV21-1 and TRBJ2-7; TCRdb selects TRBD2, and the lack of DNA leaves this call unchecked. TRBV21-1 is labeled a pseudogene. CDR3 length equals 15 residues. The CDR3 sequence: CASSKDRGPSYEQYF.

V usage is TRBV12-3 or TRBV12-4 and J usage is TRBJ1-2; the TCRdb call, TRBD1, lacks DNA for checking. The CDR3 length is 12 residues. The CDR3 is CASGQGPYGYTF.

The CDR3 protein is CASSPPAGVREQYF. The chain links TRBV4-2 to TRBJ2-7; with no DNA, the TCRdb D assignment of TRBD1 cannot be verified. Per the germline V gene, CDR1 is LGHNA and CDR2 is YNFKEQ. The CDR3 has 14 amino acids.

The rearrangement uses TRBV11-1 and TRBJ1-1; lacking DNA, the TRBD1 call made by TCRdb goes unchecked. CDR1 and CDR2 (germline): SGHAT, FQDESV (reference sequence). CDR3 size: 16 residues. The CDR3 here is CASSFGTGYMNTEAFF.

V gene TRBV6-1 combines with J gene TRBJ2-1; checking the TCRdb D call of TRBD2 is not possible without DNA. The CDR3 length is 15 residues. The germline gives CDR1 MNHNS, CDR2 SASEGT. CDR3 loop: CASSRTSGGYNEQFF.

V and J are TRBV11-2 and TRBJ2-1; TCRdb's D call, TRBD2, is unchecked because there is no DNA. The CDR3 totals 16 residues. In germline, CDR1 is SGHAT, CDR2 FQNNGV. CDR3 amino acids: CASSLGAQRGVHEQFF. Variable domain in full (rest from reference TRBV11-2 and TRBJ2-1): EAGVAQSPRYKIIEKRQSVAFWCNPISGHATLYWYQQILGQGPKLLIQFQNNGVVDDSQLPKDRFSAERLKGVDSTLKIQPAKLEDSAVYLCASSLGAQRGVHEQFFGPGTRLTVL.

This sequence joins TRBV23-1 and TRBJ2-5; with no DNA, the TCRdb D assignment of TRBD1 cannot be verified. TRBV23-1 qualifies as an ORF whose function is uncertain. This CDR3 region has 16 residues. The CDR3 region is CASSTPGGPQQETQYF.

The chain employs TRBV18 and TRBJ2-5; TCRdb lists TRBD1, though no DNA is available to test this call. Germline V CDR1 and CDR2: KGHSH, LQKENI. The CDR3 is made up of 15 amino acids. The CDR3 sequence: CASSRSTGGIETQYF. The entire variable domain, with the rest obtained from reference TRBV18 and TRBJ2-5, is as follows: NAGVMQNPRHLVRRRGQEARLRCSPMKGHSHVYWYRQLPEEGLKFMVYLQKENIIDESGMPKERFSAEFPKEGPSILRIQQVVRGDSAAYFCASSRSTGGIETQYFGPGTRLLVL.

V gene TRBV20-1 combines with J gene TRBJ2-7. This CDR3 spans 15 amino acids. The V gene's germline CDR1 is DFQATT and CDR2 SNEGSKA (reference sequence). CDR3: CSARDFAGASYEQYF.

V and J are TRBV5-1 and TRBJ2-5; absent DNA, TCRdb's TRBD1 call cannot be checked. The CDR3 runs 13 residues. Germline V gene data show CDR1 as SGHRS and CDR2 as YFSETQ. CDR3 region: CASRRDRAETQYF.

V and J are TRBV20-1 and TRBJ2-3; checking the TCRdb D call of TRBD2 is not possible without DNA. CDR3 length equals 18 residues. The germline V gene has CDR1 DFQATT and CDR2 SNEGSKA (reference sequence). The CDR3 region is CSARDWGLAGGRGDTQYF.

The chain has TRBV27 and TRBJ2-5; TCRdb lists TRBD2, though no DNA is available to test this call. The germline gives CDR1 MNHEY, CDR2 SMNVEV (reference sequence). The CDR3 is 16 residues long. CDR3 sequence: CASSSFRGGAQETQYF.

The genes are TRBV2 and TRBJ2-7; the D gene TCRdb calls, TRBD2, cannot be checked with no DNA. Germline V gene data show CDR1 as SNHLY and CDR2 as FYNNEI. The CDR3 is made up of 13 amino acids. The CDR3 reads CASSGLAGGLQYF.

The chain recombines TRBV7-3 with TRBJ2-1; TCRdb's D call, TRBD1, is unchecked because there is no DNA. The length of the CDR3 is 14 residues. Germline V gene lookup returns CDR1 SGHTA and CDR2 FQGTGA. The CDR3 sequence: CASNSGDSYNEQFF.

V gene TRBV18 combines with J gene TRBJ2-2. Looked up from germline, CDR1 is KGHSH and CDR2 is LQKENI. The CDR3 length is 14 residues. The CDR3 sequence is CASSSDTNTGELFF.

The rearrangement joins TRBV19 to TRBJ2-6; there is no DNA to check the TCRdb D call of TRBD1. The CDR3 totals 18 residues. The germline V gene has CDR1 LNHDA and CDR2 SQIVND (reference sequence). The CDR3 spells CASSPLRGSSSGANVLTF.

The genes are TRBV7-2 and TRBJ2-1; TCRdb proposes TRBD2, but this gene call is untestable without DNA. Germline-derived CDR1 and CDR2 are SGHTA and FQGNSA. This CDR3 contains 14 residues. This CDR3 reads CASGSGGQTNEQFF.